The source of this T cell receptor beta chain is a study of shared clonotypes between healthy human individuals. Many counts were recorded for this clone. Its cognate antigen is unknown. Produced via immunoSEQ multiplex PCR; TCRdb's table is partial and in-frame only. Of fewer than 1.4 million clones in the sample, approximately 78% are singletons; the top ten hold roughly 0.61%. Broader study findings: On the whole, naive subsets had larger estimated richness than memory subsets had.

Trimming took off 1 base at V and 8 bases at J, with 15 bases between the two ends. Looked up from germline, CDR1 is MDHEN and CDR2 is SYDVKM. The CDR3 has 15 residues. Investigators divided CD4+ cells into CD45RA+ naive and CD45RA-negative memory subsets. The sequenced sample consisted of memory CD4+ T cells from PBMCs. The subset is: CD45RA-negative fraction. The sequence derives from a man aged 18 to 29 in good health. Some clones in this sample may be carry-over from other donors' samples. This chain connects TRBV28 to TRBJ2-1; D gene uncertain. The CDR3 protein is CASSLSFLPMDEQFF. CDR3 in DNA: TGTGCCAGCAGTTTATCGTTTCTGCCAATGGATGAGCAGTTCTTC.